This T cell receptor beta chain was identified in a study of radiation and T cells in renal cell carcinoma. General study findings and limits: Baseline intratumoral clonotype presence is unknown without pretreatment biopsies.

Concerning this clone: Its antigen is still unknown.

The CDR3 is 18 amino acids. CDR1 is LNHDA and CDR2 is SQIVND in the germline V gene (reference sequence). Trimming shortened V by 0 bases and J by 5 bases, and 20 bases separated the two germline ends. Time point given: blood 4 weeks post-SBRT, at nephrectomy. Regarding treatment: 15 Gy SBRT to primary tumor, nephrectomy 4 weeks later. Nephrectomy followed 15 Gy stereotactic body radiation by 4 weeks. Assay: immunoSEQ multiplex PCR; the TCRdb copy retains only in-frame clones and omits some. The table lists tens of thousands of clones, about 74% of them singletons. The sample in question was blood, obtained from a patient whose treatment included radiotherapy and nephrectomy. The sequence was obtained from a man aged 60 to 69 with renal cell carcinoma. This sequence joins TRBV19 and TRBJ2-1; D tentatively reads TRBD1 or TRBD2 (5 bases each). The DNA for the CDR3 is TGTGCCAGTAGTATAGAAAGAGTCGGGGCTCCCTCGCACAATGAGCAGTTCTTC. It is translated as CASSIERVGAPSHNEQFF.